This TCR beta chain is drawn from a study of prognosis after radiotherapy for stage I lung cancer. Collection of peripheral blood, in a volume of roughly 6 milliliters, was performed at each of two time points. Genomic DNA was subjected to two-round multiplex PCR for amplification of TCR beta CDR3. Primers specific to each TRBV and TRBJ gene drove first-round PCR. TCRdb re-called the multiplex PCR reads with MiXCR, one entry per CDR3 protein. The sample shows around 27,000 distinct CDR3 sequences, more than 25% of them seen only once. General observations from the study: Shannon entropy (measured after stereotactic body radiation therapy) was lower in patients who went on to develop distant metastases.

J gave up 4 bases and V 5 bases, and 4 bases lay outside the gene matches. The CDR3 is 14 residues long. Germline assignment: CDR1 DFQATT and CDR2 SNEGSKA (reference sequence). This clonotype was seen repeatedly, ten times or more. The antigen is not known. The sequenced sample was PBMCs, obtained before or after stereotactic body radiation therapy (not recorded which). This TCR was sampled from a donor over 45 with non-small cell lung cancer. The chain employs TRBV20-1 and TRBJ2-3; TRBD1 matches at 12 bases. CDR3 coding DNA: TGCAGTGCTGGGGGACAGGGGGCCGCAGATACGCAGTATTTT. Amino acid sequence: CSAGGQGAADTQYF.